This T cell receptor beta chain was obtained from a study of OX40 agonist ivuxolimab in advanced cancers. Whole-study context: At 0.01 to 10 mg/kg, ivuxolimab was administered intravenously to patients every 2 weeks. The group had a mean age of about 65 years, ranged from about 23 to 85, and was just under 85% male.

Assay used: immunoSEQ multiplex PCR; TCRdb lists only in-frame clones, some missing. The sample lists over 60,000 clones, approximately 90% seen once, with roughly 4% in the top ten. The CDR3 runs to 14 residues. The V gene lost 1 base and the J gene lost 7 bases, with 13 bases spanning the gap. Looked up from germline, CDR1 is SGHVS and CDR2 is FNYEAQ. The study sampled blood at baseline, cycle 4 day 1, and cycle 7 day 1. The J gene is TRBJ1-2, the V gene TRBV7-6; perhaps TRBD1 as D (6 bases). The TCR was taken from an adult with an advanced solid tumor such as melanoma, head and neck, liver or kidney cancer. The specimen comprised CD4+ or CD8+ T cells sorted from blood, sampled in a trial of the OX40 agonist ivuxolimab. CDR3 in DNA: TGTGCCAGCAGCTTAGTGGCCGAAGGGGGTGGCTACACCTTC. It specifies CASSLVAEGGGYTF.